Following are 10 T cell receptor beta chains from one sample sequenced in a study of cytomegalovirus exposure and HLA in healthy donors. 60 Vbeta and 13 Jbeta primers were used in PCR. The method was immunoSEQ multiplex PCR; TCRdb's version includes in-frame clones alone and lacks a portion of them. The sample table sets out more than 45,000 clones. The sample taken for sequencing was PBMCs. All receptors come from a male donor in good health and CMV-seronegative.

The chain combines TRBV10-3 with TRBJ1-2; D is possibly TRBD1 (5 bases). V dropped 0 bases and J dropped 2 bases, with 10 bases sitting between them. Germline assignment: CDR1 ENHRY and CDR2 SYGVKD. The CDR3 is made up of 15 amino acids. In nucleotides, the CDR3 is TGTGCCATCAGTGAGTCAGGGGCAGCGAACTATGGCTACACCTTC. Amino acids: CAISESGAANYGYTF.

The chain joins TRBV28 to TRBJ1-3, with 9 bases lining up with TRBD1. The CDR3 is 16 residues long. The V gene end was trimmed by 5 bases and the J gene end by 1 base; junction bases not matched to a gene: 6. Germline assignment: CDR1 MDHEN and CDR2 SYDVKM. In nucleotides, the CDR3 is TGTGCCAGCAGTACCTCCGGGACAGGGTCTGGAAACACCATATATTTT. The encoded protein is CASSTSGTGSGNTIYF.

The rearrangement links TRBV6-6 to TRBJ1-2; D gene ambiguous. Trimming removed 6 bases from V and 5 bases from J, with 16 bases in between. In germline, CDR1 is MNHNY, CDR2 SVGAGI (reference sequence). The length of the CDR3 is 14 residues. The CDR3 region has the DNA TGTGCCAGCAGCCCCGGCGGGATCGGGTATGGCTACACCTTC. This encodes CASSPGGIGYGYTF.

CDR3 protein: CASSLNRAEQYF. The CDR3 DNA is TGTGCCAGCAGCTTGAACAGGGCCGAGCAGTACTTC. This rearrangement joins TRBV5-4 to TRBJ2-7, with D maybe TRBD1 (6 bases). Looked up from germline, CDR1 is SGHNT and CDR2 is YYREEE (reference sequence). CDR3 length: 12 residues. V gave up 1 base and J gave up 6 bases, with 8 bases separating them.

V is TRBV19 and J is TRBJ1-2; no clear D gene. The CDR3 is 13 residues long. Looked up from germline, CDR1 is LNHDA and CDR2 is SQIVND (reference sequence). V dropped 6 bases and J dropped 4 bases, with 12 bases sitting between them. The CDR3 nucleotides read TGTGCCAGTAGCCTCTCGTCCCGCTATGGCTACACCTTC. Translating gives CASSLSSRYGYTF.

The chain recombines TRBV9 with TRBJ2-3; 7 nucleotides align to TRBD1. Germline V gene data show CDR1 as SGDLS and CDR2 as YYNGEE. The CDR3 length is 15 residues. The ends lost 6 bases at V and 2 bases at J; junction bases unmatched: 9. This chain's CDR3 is CASNPGQTSTDTQYF. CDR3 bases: TGTGCCAGCAACCCGGGACAGACGTCCACAGATACGCAGTATTTT.

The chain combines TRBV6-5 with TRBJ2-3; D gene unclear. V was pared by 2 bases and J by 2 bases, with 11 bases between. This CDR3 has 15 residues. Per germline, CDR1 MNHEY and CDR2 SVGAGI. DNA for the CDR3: TGTGCCAGCAGTTACCAGAACGCAGACACAGATACGCAGTATTTT. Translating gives CASSYQNADTDTQYF.

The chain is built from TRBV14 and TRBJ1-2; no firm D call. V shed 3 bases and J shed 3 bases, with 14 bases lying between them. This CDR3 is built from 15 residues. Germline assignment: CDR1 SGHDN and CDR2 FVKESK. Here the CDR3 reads CASSHGLAPYYGYTF. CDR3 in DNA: TGTGCCAGCAGCCACGGACTTGCCCCCTACTATGGCTACACCTTC.

CDR3 DNA sequence: TGTGCCAGCAGTCCAGGGGATATGAACACTGAAGCTTTCTTT. Encoded protein: CASSPGDMNTEAFF. The chain joins TRBV28 to TRBJ1-1; TRBD1 might be the D (6 bases). CDR1 and CDR2 (germline): MDHEN, SYDVKM. V was trimmed by 5 bases and J by 0 bases, leaving 10 bases between them. This CDR3 has 14 amino acids. Together with reference TRBV28 and TRBJ1-1, the CDR3 gives the full variable domain: DVKVTQSSRYLVKRTGEKVFLECVQDMDHENMFWYRQDPGLGLRLIYFSYDVKMKEKGDIPEGYSVSREKKERFSLILESASTNQTSMYLCASSPGDMNTEAFFGQGTRLTVV.

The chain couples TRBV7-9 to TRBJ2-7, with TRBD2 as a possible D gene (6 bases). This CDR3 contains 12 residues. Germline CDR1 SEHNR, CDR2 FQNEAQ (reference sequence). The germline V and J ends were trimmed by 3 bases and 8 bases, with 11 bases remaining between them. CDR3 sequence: CASSFAGNKQYF. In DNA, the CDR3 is TGTGCCAGCAGCTTTGCGGGGAACAAGCAGTACTTC.